The present T cell receptor (beta chain) was sequenced within a study of cytomegalovirus exposure and HLA in healthy donors. After removal of 2 bases from V and 9 bases from J, the junction contained 5 bases not matched to a gene. The V gene's germline CDR1 is MNHNY and CDR2 SVGAGI (reference sequence). The CDR3 length is 14 residues. The PCR had 60 Vbeta and 13 Jbeta primers. The repertoire was sequenced with immunoSEQ multiplex PCR; TCRdb's copy has only in-frame clones and lacks some. The sample has 220,000 or so clones; 82% are singletons. The sequencing input was PBMCs. The clonotype comes from a woman aged 35 to 49 in good health and CMV-seronegative. This chain links TRBV6-6 with TRBJ2-1, with 9 bases lining up with TRBD2. CDR3 DNA: TGTGCCAGCAGTTACAGCGGGAGGATGGGTGAGCAGTTCTTC. Its translation is CASSYSGRMGEQFF.